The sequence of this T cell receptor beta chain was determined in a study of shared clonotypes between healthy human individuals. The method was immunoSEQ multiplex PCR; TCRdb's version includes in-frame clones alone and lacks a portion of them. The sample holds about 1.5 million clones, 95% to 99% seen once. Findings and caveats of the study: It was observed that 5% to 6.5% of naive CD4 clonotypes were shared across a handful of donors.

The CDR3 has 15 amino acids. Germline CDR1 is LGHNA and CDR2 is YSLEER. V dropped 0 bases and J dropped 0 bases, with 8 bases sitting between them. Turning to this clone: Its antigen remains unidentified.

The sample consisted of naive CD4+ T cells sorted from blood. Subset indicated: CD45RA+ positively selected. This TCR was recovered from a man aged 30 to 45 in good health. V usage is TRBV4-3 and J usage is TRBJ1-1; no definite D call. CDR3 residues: CASSQDNTMNTEAFF. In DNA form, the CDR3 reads TGCGCCAGCAGCCAAGATAATACGATGAACACTGAAGCTTTCTTT.